A single sample is the source of the 21 T cell receptor beta chains below, sequenced in a study of blood T cells in healthy people across ages (dated by TCRdb to between 2014 and 2016). The receptor library was made with 5' RACE. TCRdb shows the sequencer as Illumina HiSeq 2500. A second roughly 6 to 12 cycle PCR used a sample-barcoded 5' primer and a J-beta primer mix. TCRdb took the public reads, trimmed them with fastp at Q25, ran MiXCR for clone calling and kept in-frame beta chains. Rows merge per CDR3 protein into single entries with the most common DNA and genes. The sample table shows hundreds of thousands of distinct CDR3 sequences, and roughly 52% are seen once. 10% to 15% of the sample goes to the ten largest clones. What was sequenced was blood. The receptors stem from a man aged 30-40 years in good health.

Details on this clonotype: Lacking the conserved final phenylalanine or tryptophan, this CDR3 likely reflects a read error. This chain uses TRBV7-9 with TRBJ2-7; D might be TRBD1 (6 bases). This CDR3 comprises 12 residues. V shed 9 bases and J shed 7 bases, with 16 bases lying between them. Germline CDR1 and CDR2: SEHNR and FQNEAQ (reference sequence). The CDR3 reads CARGETGGEQYL. CDR3 nucleotides: TGTGCCAGGGGAGAGACAGGCGGGGAGCAGTACTTA.

In this sample, this clonotype turned up a few times. V is TRBV4-1 and J is TRBJ2-1; D gene ambiguous. Germline values: CDR1 MGHRA, CDR2 YSYEKL. Trimming cost V 0 bases and J 5 bases, with 8 bases left between them. CDR3 length equals 14 residues. CDR3: CASSQERRNNEQFF. Here the CDR3 DNA reads TGCGCCAGCAGCCAAGAAAGGAGAAACAATGAGCAGTTCTTC.

This sequence joins TRBV5-6 and TRBJ2-5, with TRBD2 matching over 10 bases. The CDR3 has 14 amino acids. Trimming at V came to 4 bases and at J to 7 bases, leaving 7 bases not matched to a gene. Germline lookup yields CDR1 SGHDT and CDR2 YYEEEE. CDR3 DNA sequence: TGTGCCAGCAGCGTTAGCGGGGGGCCACGGACCCAGTACTTC. This sequence encodes CASSVSGGPRTQYF.

This clonotype was found a few times. This rearrangement joins TRBV6-2 or TRBV6-3 to TRBJ2-3, with D tentatively TRBD2 (5 bases). The germline gives CDR1 MNHEY, CDR2 SVGEGT. The CDR3 extends over 12 amino acids. The V end lost 6 bases, the J end lost 7 bases, and 11 bases lay between the germline ends. In DNA, the CDR3 is TGTGCCAGCAGCCCGGAGGTGAATACGCAGTATTTT. Its protein product is CASSPEVNTQYF.

The chain uses TRBV13 and TRBJ1-5, with D perhaps matching TRBD1 (6 bases). The CDR3 runs to 14 residues. CDR1 PRHDT and CDR2 FYEKMQ come from the germline V gene (reference sequence). Trimming stripped 3 bases from V and 6 bases from J, with 12 bases between. The CDR3 protein is CASSFSGAAQPQHF. CDR3 nucleotides: TGTGCCAGCAGCTTTTCGGGGGCAGCTCAGCCCCAGCATTTT.

This rearrangement joins TRBV20-1 to TRBJ2-1; 11 nucleotides line up with TRBD2. Germline V gene data show CDR1 as DFQATT and CDR2 as SNEGSKA (reference sequence). This CDR3 comprises 14 residues. The ends lost 3 bases at V and 4 bases at J; junction bases unmatched: 2. CDR3 sequence reads: CSARGTSGYNEQFF. CDR3 DNA: TGCAGTGCTAGGGGGACTAGCGGTTACAATGAGCAGTTCTTC.

This chain links TRBV9 with TRBJ2-3; the D is unclear. V lost 0 bases and J 3 bases, leaving 23 bases between the germline ends. The germline V gene has CDR1 SGDLS and CDR2 YYNGEE. There are 19 residues in the CDR3. CDR3 loop: CASSVARLTTETTTDTQYF. The CDR3 coding sequence is TGTGCCAGCAGCGTAGCTCGATTAACGACGGAGACAACTACAGATACGCAGTATTTT.

This clonotype was counted ten times or more. This CDR3 is CASSYSVGGSDTQYF. The CDR3, as DNA: TGTGCCAGCAGTTACTCGGTCGGGGGATCGGATACGCAGTATTTT. The chain employs TRBV6-5 and TRBJ2-3; a possible D gene is TRBD2 (6 bases). Trimming took 0 bases from V and 6 from J, leaving 13 bases between them. The length of the CDR3 is 15 residues. Germline V gene lookup returns CDR1 MNHEY and CDR2 SVGAGI.

The chain couples TRBV6-2 or TRBV6-3 to TRBJ1-1, with TRBD1 as a possible D gene (6 bases). V lost 0 bases and J 1 base, leaving 18 bases between the germline ends. From germline, CDR1 is MNHEY and CDR2 SVGEGT. The CDR3 consists of 18 residues. The CDR3 DNA reads as TGTGCCAGCAGTTACTCGAGCGGGACAAAATCCTCGAACACTGAAGCTTTCTTT. This encodes CASSYSSGTKSSNTEAFF.

In its sample, this clonotype was seen a few times. The chain employs TRBV4-2 and TRBJ2-5, with D possibly called TRBD1 or TRBD2 (5 bases each). The CDR3 extends over 16 amino acids. The V end lost 0 bases, the J end lost 4 bases, and 15 bases lay between the germline ends. CDR1 is LGHNA and CDR2 is YNFKEQ in the germline V gene. The CDR3 loop reads CASSQDHRDVVETQYF. Written as DNA, the CDR3 is TGTGCCAGCAGCCAAGATCATCGGGACGTAGTAGAGACCCAGTACTTC.

The chain has TRBV12-3 or TRBV12-4 and TRBJ2-2; TRBD2 aligns across 7 bases. V was pared by 3 bases and J by 1 base, with 2 bases of the junction left unmatched. The CDR3 spans 15 residues. CDR3 in amino acids: CASSFGGGNTGELFF. CDR3 DNA: TGTGCCAGCAGTTTCGGCGGGGGGAACACCGGGGAGCTGTTTTTT.

The J gene is TRBJ2-1, the V gene TRBV12-3 or TRBV12-4; D may be TRBD1 (5 bases). The CDR3 length is 15 residues. The ends were cut back, 5 bases at V and 0 bases at J, with 11 bases in the middle. CDR3 sequence reads: CASSKADSSYNEQFF. The CDR3, as DNA: TGTGCCAGCAGTAAGGCAGACAGCTCCTACAATGAGCAGTTCTTC.

This clonotype was detected once. J is TRBJ2-4 and V is TRBV5-1; D is unresolved. This CDR3 comprises 13 residues. Germline V gene lookup returns CDR1 SGHRS and CDR2 YFSETQ. Trimming left V 2 bases short and J 7 bases short, with 10 bases between. CDR3 sequence: CASSFTDRNIQYF. In DNA form, the CDR3 reads TGCGCCAGCAGCTTTACCGACCGGAACATTCAGTACTTC.

This clonotype was found a few times. One junction end does not reproduce the germline sequence, and a read error may be involved. The CDR3 sequence: CASSLEARAASNEQFF. For the CDR3, the DNA is TGTGCTAGCAGCTTAGAGGCTCGGGCCGCATCGAATGAGCAGTTCTTC. V usage is TRBV7-7 and J usage is TRBJ2-1; no firm D call. The length of the CDR3 is 16 residues. The germline CDR1 and CDR2 sequences are SSHAT and FNYEAQ (reference sequence).

The chain recombines TRBV7-2 with TRBJ2-7; 7 bases match TRBD1. With 4 bases clipped from V and 5 bases from J, the junction kept 8 bases outside the gene matches. Per germline, CDR1 SGHTA and CDR2 FQGNSA. This CDR3 has 14 amino acids. CDR3 protein: CASSSQPTGDEQYF. The CDR3 DNA follows: TGTGCCAGCAGCTCGCAGCCCACAGGGGACGAGCAGTACTTC.

Only a few counts were recorded for this clonotype. This chain uses TRBV2 with TRBJ2-2; no clear D gene. V shed 7 bases and J shed 6 bases, with 9 bases lying between them. CDR1 is SNHLY, CDR2 FYNNEI, per germline. There are 12 residues in the CDR3. The CDR3 loop is CASKIGPGELFF. The CDR3 bases are TGTGCCAGCAAAATAGGGCCCGGGGAGCTGTTTTTT.

The chain links TRBV6-6 to TRBJ2-5; perhaps TRBD1 as D (6 bases). The germline V gene has CDR1 MNHNY and CDR2 SVGAGI (reference sequence). This CDR3 comprises 14 residues. The V and J ends lost 11 bases and 0 bases respectively, with 16 bases between them. DNA of the CDR3: TGTGCCGCAAATGGCGACAGGTACCAAGAGACCCAGTACTTC. Its protein product is CAANGDRYQETQYF.

The J gene is TRBJ2-7, the V gene TRBV6-2 or TRBV6-3; weak D call: TRBD1 (6 bases). Germline-derived CDR1 and CDR2 are MNHEY and SVGEGT. This CDR3 spans 12 amino acids. Trimming pared 10 bases from V and 6 bases from J, leaving 16 bases between. CDR3 loop: CAISQGVGEQYF. The CDR3 DNA is TGTGCCATATCACAGGGCGTCGGCGAGCAGTACTTC.

This sequence joins TRBV4-3 and TRBJ1-4, with D perhaps matching TRBD1 (5 bases). This CDR3 has 17 residues. Germline V gene sequence: CDR1 LGHNA, CDR2 YSLEER. The V end lost 5 bases, the J end lost 0 bases, and 16 bases lay between the germline ends. In DNA, the CDR3 is TGCGCCAGCAGCGCACAAGAGGCAGGGACAACTAATGAAAAACTGTTTTTT. This sequence encodes CASSAQEAGTTNEKLFF.

This clonotype was picked up many times. CDR3 nucleotide sequence: TGCGCCAGCAGCCCGGAGGACTCCCCGAGGGAGACCCAGTACTTC. It is translated as CASSPEDSPRETQYF. This sequence joins TRBV4-1 and TRBJ2-5, with D tentatively TRBD2 (5 bases). The CDR3 has 15 amino acids. Germline lookup yields CDR1 MGHRA and CDR2 YSYEKL. V was pared by 4 bases and J by 5 bases, with 17 bases between.

The J gene is TRBJ2-5, the V gene TRBV12-3 or TRBV12-4; TRBD2 might be the D (5 bases). The CDR3 is 12 residues long. Trimming cost V 6 bases and J 11 bases, with 16 bases left between them. The CDR3 region is CASSPYGGAQYF. CDR3 bases: TGTGCCAGCAGCCCTTACGGAGGCGCGCAGTACTTC.